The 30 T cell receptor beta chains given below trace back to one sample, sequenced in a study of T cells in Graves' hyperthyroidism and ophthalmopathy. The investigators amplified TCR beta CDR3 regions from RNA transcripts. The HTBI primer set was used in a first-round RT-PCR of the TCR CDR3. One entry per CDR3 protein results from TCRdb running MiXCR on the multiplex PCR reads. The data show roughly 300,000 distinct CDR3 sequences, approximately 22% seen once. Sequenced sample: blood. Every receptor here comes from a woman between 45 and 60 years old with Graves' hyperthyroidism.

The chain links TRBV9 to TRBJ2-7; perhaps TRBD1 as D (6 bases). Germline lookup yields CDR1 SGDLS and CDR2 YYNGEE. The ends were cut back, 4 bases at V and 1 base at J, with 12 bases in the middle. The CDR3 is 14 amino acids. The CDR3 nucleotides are TGTGCCAGCAGCCCAACAGGGTATTCCTACGAGCAGTACTTC. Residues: CASSPTGYSYEQYF.

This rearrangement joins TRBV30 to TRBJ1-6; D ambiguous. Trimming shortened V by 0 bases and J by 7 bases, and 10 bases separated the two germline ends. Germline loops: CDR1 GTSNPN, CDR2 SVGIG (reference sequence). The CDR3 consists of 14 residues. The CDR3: CAWSVGLQNSPLHF. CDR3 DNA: TGTGCCTGGAGTGTCGGTTTGCAGAATTCACCCCTCCACTTT.

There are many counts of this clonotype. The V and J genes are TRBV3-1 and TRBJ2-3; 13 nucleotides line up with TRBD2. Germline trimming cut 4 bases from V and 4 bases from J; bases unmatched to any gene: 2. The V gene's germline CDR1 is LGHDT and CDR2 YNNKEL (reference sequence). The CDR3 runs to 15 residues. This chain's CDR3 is CASSPTSGGADTQYF. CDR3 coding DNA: TGTGCCAGCAGCCCTACTAGCGGGGGGGCAGATACGCAGTATTTT.

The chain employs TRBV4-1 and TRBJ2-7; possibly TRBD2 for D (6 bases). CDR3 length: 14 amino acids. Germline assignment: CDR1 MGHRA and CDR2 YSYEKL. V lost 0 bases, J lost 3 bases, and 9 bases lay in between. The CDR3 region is CASSQELTSYEQYF. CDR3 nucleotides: TGCGCCAGCAGCCAAGAATTGACTAGCTACGAGCAGTACTTC.

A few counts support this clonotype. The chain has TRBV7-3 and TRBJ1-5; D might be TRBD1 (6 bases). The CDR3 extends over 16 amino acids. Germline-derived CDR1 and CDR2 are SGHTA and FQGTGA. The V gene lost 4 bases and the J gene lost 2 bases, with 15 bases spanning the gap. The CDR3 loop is CASSSQGSVRNQPQHF. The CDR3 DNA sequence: TGTGCCAGCAGCTCACAGGGATCTGTACGCAATCAGCCCCAGCATTTT.

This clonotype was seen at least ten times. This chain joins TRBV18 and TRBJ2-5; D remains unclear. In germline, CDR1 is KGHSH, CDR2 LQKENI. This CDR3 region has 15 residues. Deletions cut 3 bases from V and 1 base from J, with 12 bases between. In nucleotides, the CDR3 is TGTGCCAGCTCACCGAAGGGCTGGGGCCAAGAGACCCAGTACTTC. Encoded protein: CASSPKGWGQETQYF. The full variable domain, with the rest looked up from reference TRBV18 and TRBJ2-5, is NAGVMQNPRHLVRRRGQEARLRCSPMKGHSHVYWYRQLPEEGLKFMVYLQKENIIDESGMPKERFSAEFPKEGPSILRIQQVVRGDSAAYFCASSPKGWGQETQYFGPGTRLLVL.

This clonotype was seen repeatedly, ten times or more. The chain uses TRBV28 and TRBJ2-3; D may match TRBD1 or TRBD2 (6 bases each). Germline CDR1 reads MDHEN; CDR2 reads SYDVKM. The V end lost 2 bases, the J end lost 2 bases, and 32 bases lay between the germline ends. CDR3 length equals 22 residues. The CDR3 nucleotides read TGTGCCAGCAGTTTAGGGGTGTGGGCGGGGCTCCTCGAAGGGGGTTCCACAGATACGCAGTATTTT. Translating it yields CASSLGVWAGLLEGGSTDTQYF.

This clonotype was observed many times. In nucleotides, the CDR3 is TGTGCCAGCAGGGCCGGGACTAGCGCGAATGAGCAGTTCTTC. It yields the protein CASRAGTSANEQFF. This chain uses TRBV12-3 or TRBV12-4 with TRBJ2-1; 10 nucleotides match TRBD2. The CDR3 is 14 residues long. Losses at the gene ends were 6 bases for V and 7 bases for J; bases not matched to a gene: 6.

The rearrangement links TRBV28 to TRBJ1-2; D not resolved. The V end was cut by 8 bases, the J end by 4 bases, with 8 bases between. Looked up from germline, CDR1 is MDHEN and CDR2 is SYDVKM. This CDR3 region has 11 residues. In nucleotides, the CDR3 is TGTGCCAGCTTCGGGTTCTATGGCTACACCTTC. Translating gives CASFGFYGYTF.

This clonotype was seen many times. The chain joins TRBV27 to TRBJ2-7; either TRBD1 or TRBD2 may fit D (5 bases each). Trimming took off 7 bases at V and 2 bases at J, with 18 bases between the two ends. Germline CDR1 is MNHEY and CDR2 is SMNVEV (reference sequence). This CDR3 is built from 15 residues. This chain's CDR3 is CASTPDGGNPYEQYF. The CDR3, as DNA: TGTGCCAGCACCCCAGATGGGGGTAATCCCTACGAGCAGTACTTC.

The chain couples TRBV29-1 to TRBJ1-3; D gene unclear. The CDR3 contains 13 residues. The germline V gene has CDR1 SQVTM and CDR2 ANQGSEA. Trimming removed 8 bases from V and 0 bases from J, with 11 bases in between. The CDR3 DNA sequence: TGCAGCTCTACGGGCCGCTCTGGAAACACCATATATTTT. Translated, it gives CSSTGRSGNTIYF.

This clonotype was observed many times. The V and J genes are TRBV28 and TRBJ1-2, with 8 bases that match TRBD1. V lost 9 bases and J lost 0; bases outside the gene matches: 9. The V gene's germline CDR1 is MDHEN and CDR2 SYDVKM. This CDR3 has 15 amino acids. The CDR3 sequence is CASIRDRGPNYGYTF. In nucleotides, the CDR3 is TGTGCCAGTATTCGTGACAGGGGACCTAACTATGGCTACACCTTC.

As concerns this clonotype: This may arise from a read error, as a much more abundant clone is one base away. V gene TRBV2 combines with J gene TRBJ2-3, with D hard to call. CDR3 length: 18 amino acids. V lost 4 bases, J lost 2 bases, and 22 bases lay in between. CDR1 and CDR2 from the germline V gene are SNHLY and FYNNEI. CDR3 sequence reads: CASSGPSPQVVTTDTQYF. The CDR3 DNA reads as TGTGCCAGCAGTGGACCTAGTCCCCAAGTAGTCACCACAGATACGCAGTATTTT.

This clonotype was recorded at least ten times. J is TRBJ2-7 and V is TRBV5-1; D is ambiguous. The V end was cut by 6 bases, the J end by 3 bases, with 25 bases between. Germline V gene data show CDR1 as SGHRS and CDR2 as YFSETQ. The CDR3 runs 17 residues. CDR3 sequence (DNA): TGCGCCAGCAAACCAAGCCCCAGTACGGGCAGCTTCTACGAGCAGTACTTC. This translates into CASKPSPSTGSFYEQYF.

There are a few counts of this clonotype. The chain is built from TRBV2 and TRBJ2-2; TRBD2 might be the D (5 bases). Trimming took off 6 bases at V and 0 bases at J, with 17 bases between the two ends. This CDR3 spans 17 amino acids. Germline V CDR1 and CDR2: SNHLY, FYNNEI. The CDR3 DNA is TGTGCCAGCAGCCCCCCCCCCCCCGGGGCGAACACCGGGGAGCTGTTTTTT. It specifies CASSPPPPGANTGELFF.

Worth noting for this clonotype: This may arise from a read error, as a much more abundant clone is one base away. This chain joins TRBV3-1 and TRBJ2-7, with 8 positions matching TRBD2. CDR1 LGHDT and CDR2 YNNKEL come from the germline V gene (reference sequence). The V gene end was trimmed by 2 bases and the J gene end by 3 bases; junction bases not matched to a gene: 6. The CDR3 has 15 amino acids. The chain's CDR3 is CASSQIATSDYEQYF. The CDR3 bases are TGTGCCAGCAGCCAAATAGCGACTAGCGACTACGAGCAGTACTTC.

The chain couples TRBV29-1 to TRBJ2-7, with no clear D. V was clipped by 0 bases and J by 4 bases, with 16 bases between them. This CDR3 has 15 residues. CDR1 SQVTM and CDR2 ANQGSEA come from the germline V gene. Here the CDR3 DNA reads TGCAGCGTTGAAGATCCCATCAACGGCGATTACGAGCAGTACTTC. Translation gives CSVEDPINGDYEQYF.

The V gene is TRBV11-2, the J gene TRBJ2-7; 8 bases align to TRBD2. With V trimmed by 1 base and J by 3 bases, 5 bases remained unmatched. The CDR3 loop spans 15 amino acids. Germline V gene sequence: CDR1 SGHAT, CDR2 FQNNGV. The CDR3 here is CASSLGQAGDYEQYF. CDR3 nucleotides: TGTGCCAGCAGCTTAGGTCAAGCGGGAGACTACGAGCAGTACTTC.

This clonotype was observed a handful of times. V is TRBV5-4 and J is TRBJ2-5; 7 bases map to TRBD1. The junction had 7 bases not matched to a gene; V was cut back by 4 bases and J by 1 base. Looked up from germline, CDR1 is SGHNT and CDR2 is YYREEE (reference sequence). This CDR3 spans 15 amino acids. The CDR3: CASSEMGQSQETQYF. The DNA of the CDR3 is TGTGCCAGCAGCGAAATGGGACAGTCCCAAGAGACCCAGTACTTC.

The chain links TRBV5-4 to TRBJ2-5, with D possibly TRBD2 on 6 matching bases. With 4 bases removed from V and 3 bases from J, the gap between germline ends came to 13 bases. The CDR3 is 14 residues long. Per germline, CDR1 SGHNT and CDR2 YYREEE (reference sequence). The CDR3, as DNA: TGTGCCAGCAGCCCTGGGGGGACGGAAGAGACCCAGTACTTC. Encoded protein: CASSPGGTEETQYF.

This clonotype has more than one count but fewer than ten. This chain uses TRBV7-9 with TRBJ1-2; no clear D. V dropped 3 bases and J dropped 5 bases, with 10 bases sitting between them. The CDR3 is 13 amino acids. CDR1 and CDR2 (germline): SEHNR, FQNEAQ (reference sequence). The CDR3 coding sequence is TGTGCCAGCAGCTTTCCGGGTTCGTATGGCTACACCTTC. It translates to CASSFPGSYGYTF.

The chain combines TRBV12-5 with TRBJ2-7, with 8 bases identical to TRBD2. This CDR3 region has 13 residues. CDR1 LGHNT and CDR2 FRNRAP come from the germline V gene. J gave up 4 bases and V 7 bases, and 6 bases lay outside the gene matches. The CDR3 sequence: CASATGLGYEQYF. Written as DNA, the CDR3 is TGTGCTAGTGCTACGGGACTAGGTTACGAGCAGTACTTC.

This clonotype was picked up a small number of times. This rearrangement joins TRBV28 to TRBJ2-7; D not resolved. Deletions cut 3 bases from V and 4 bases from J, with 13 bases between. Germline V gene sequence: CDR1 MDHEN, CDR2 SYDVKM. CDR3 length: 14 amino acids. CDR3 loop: CASSFAPSFYEQYF. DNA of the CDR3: TGTGCCAGCAGTTTTGCGCCTAGTTTTTACGAGCAGTACTTC.

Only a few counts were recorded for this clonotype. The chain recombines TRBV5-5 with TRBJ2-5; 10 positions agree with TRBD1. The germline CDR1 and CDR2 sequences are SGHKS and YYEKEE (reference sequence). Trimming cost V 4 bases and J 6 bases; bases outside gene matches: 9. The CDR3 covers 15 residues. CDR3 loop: CASSRDRGNVKTQYF. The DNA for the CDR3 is TGTGCCAGCAGCCGGGACAGGGGAAACGTAAAGACCCAGTACTTC.

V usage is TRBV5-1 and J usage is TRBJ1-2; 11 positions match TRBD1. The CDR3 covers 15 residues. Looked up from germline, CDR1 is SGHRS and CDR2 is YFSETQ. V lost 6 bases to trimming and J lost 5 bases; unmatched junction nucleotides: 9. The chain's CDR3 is CASNNRTGGGYGYTF. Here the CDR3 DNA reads TGCGCCAGCAACAACCGGACAGGGGGCGGGTATGGCTACACCTTC.

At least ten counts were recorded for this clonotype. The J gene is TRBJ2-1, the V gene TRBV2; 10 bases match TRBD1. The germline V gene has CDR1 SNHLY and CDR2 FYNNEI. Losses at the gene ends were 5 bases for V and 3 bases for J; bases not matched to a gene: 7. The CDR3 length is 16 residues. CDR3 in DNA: TGTGCCAGCAGTCCCCGGGACAGGGGCCTCTACAATGAGCAGTTCTTC. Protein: CASSPRDRGLYNEQFF.

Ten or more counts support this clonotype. CDR3 region: CASRLSDSNQPQHF. The DNA for the CDR3 is TGTGCCAGCAGGCTCAGTGATAGCAATCAGCCCCAGCATTTT. The genes are TRBV2 and TRBJ1-5; D is unclear. Between the trimmed V and J ends, which lost 6 bases and 0 bases, there was a span of 9 bases. This CDR3 is 14 amino acids long. In germline, CDR1 is SNHLY, CDR2 FYNNEI. Based on the CDR3 plus reference TRBV2 and TRBJ1-5, the full variable domain is EPEVTQTPSHQVTQMGQEVILRCVPISNHLYFYWYRQILGQKVEFLVSFYNNEISEKSEIFDDQFSVERPDGSNFTLKIRSTKLEDSAMYFCASRLSDSNQPQHFGDGTRLSIL.

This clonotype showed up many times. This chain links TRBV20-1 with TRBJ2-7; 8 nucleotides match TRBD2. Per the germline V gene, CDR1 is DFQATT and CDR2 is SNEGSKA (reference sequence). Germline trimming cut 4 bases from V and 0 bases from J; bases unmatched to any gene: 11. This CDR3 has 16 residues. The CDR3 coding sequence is TGCAGTGCTACTTATTGGGTAGCGGGGAGCTCCTACGAGCAGTACTTC. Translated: CSATYWVAGSSYEQYF.

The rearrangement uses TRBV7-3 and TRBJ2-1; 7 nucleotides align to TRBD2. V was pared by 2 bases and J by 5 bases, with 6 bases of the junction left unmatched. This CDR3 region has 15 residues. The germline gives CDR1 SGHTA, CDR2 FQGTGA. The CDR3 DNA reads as TGTGCCAGCAGCTTAGTGGCTAGCGGAAACAATGAGCAGTTCTTC. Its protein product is CASSLVASGNNEQFF.

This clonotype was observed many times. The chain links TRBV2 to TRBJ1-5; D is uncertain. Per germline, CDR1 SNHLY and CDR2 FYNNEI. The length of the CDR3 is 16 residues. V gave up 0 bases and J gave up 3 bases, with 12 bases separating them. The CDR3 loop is CASSEAPALDNQPQHF. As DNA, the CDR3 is TGTGCCAGCAGTGAAGCCCCCGCCTTAGACAATCAGCCCCAGCATTTT.